This is a list of T cell receptor beta chains from one sample in a study of CD8 T cells in Susac syndrome. A single record per CDR3 protein comes from TCRdb applying MiXCR to the immunoSEQ multiplex PCR reads. The sample lists about 300,000 distinct CDR3 sequences, 75% to 90% occurring once. Specimen: CD8+ T cells from PBMCs. These receptor sequences come from a human donor with multiple sclerosis. Each CDR3 is given with its conserved first and last residue. The D gene is left open where the match is weak. Not every row has a clone size; where given, it reads once, few, many or a size class.

v_call,d_call,clone_size,j_call,cdr3_nt,cdr3_aa
TRBV12-3/TRBV12-4,NA,NA,TRBJ1-4,TGTGCCAGCAGTTACTGGACCGGAACTAATGAAAAACTGTTTTTT,CASSYWTGTNEKLFF
TRBV28,NA,NA,TRBJ2-7,TGTGCCAGCAGTTTTGGTGTAGGGGGGCGACCCTTCTGGGAGCAGTACTTC,CASSFGVGGRPFWEQYF
TRBV5-4,NA,NA,TRBJ2-7,TGTGCCAGCAGCTTGGGGGGATTGGCGGCCGAGCAGTACTTC,CASSLGGLAAEQYF
TRBV3-1,NA,NA,TRBJ2-3,TGTGCCAGCAGCCAAGATGGCGGAGATACGCAGTATTTT,CASSQDGGDTQYF
TRBV27,NA,NA,TRBJ2-2,TGTGCCAGCAGCCACCGCAGCGGGGAGCTGTTTTTT,CASSHRSGELFF
TRBV6-5,NA,NA,TRBJ2-5,TGTGCCAGCAGTTACTTAGGAGCCGGGGCCCAGTACTTC,CASSYLGAGAQYF
TRBV19,NA,NA,TRBJ1-1,TGTGCCAGCTCAACCGGGAGGACTGAAGCTTTCTTT,CASSTGRTEAFF
TRBV5-6,NA,NA,TRBJ2-1,TGTGCCAGCACAGGTACCCCAAACAATGAGCAGTTCTTC,CASTGTPNNEQFF
TRBV11-2,TRBD1,NA,TRBJ2-1,TGTGCCAGCAGCTGGGGGAAGGGACAGGGTTTTCACAATGAGCAGTTCTTC,CASSWGKGQGFHNEQFF
TRBV2,TRBD2,NA,TRBJ2-7,TGTGCCAGCGAGTTGAGCACCTGGCGCGGGGAGGGGAGCGAGCAGTACTTC,CASELSTWRGEGSEQYF
TRBV5-4,NA,NA,TRBJ2-1,TGTGCCAGCAGCTTGTGGGGGACTCCTGGTAGTGAGTTCTTC,CASSLWGTPGSEFF
TRBV6-1,NA,NA,TRBJ1-5,TGTGCCAGCAGTGAAGCAGGGACGTTGTTCGTTGGGCCCCAGCATTTT,CASSEAGTLFVGPQHF
TRBV15,NA,NA,TRBJ1-6,TGTGCCACCAGCAGAGACCCAAATAATTCACCCCTCCACTTT,CATSRDPNNSPLHF
TRBV6-2/TRBV6-3,NA,NA,TRBJ1-6,TGTGCCAGCAGCCCCATGGCGGGGTTCGGGTCACCCCTCCACTTT,CASSPMAGFGSPLHF
TRBV28,NA,NA,TRBJ1-5,TGTGCCAGCAGTTTTCCGGCGGGAGAGGTGAGGGGCATTCAGCCCCAGCATTTT,CASSFPAGEVRGIQPQHF
TRBV3-1,TRBD2,NA,TRBJ2-5,TGTGCCAGCAGCCCCCTAGCGGGAGCACACCAAGAGACCCAGTACTTC,CASSPLAGAHQETQYF
TRBV7-9,TRBD2,NA,TRBJ2-1,TGTGCCAGCAGCTCATCCGGGACTATTTACAATGAGCAGTTCTTC,CASSSSGTIYNEQFF
TRBV4-1,NA,NA,TRBJ1-1,TGCGCCAGCAGCCAAGACACTGGACTCCTAACGAGGGCTTTCTTT,CASSQDTGLLTRAFF
TRBV9,NA,NA,TRBJ2-1,TGTGCCAGCAGCGTAGGGGCGAGCTCCTACAATGAGCAGTTCTTC,CASSVGASSYNEQFF
TRBV20-1,TRBD2,NA,TRBJ2-7,TGCAGTGCCCTGACTAGCAGCTCCTACGAGCAGTACTTC,CSALTSSSYEQYF
TRBV27,NA,NA,TRBJ2-2,TGTGCCAGCAGTTTATCGGGGGGGGCGGGCACCGGGGAGCTGTTTTTT,CASSLSGGAGTGELFF
TRBV27,NA,NA,TRBJ1-1,TGTGCCAGCTCAGGAGGGCCTAGTGAAGCTTTCTTT,CASSGGPSEAFF
TRBV19,TRBD1,once,TRBJ1-1,TGTGCCAGTAGCATGGACAGGGGGAACTTTGAAGCTTTCTTT,CASSMDRGNFEAFF
TRBV29-1,NA,NA,TRBJ1-2,TGCAGCGTTGTCTCCGTCTATGGCTACACCTTC,CSVVSVYGYTF
TRBV29-1,TRBD1,once,TRBJ2-7,TGCAGCGTTGAAGTAGGGACAGGCGACCACGAGCAGTACTTC,CSVEVGTGDHEQYF
TRBV20-1,TRBD2,NA,TRBJ2-1,TGCAGTGCTAGACCCGGGACTAGAATCGGGAATGAGCAGTTCTTC,CSARPGTRIGNEQFF
TRBV25-1,NA,once,TRBJ2-7,TGTGCCAGCAGCGAGCCAGGGTCCTCCTACGAGCAGTACTTC,CASSEPGSSYEQYF
TRBV19,NA,NA,TRBJ2-7,TGTGCCAGTAGTATGAACGGAGGCTACTACGAGCAGTACTTC,CASSMNGGYYEQYF
TRBV9,TRBD2,NA,TRBJ2-3,TGTGCCAGCAGCGTAGGAGGGACTAGAAAGGTAGATACGCAGTATTTT,CASSVGGTRKVDTQYF
TRBV20-1,TRBD1,NA,TRBJ1-1,TGCAGTGCTAGAGATGGACAGGGCTCCACTGAAGCTTTCTTT,CSARDGQGSTEAFF
TRBV29-1,NA,NA,TRBJ2-7,TGCAGCGTTTTGAGGACAGTGACCTCCTACGAGCAGTACTTC,CSVLRTVTSYEQYF
TRBV5-1,TRBD1,NA,TRBJ2-1,TGCGCCAGCAGCATAACAGGGGGCGAGGCCTACAATGAGCAGTTCTTC,CASSITGGEAYNEQFF
TRBV7-9,NA,once,TRBJ2-5,TGTGCCAGCAGCCCTCGGTTGGACCAACAAGAGACCCAGTACTTC,CASSPRLDQQETQYF
TRBV6-2/TRBV6-3,TRBD2,NA,TRBJ2-1,TGTGCCAGCAGTTCGCCTAGCGGGGGCATTCTCGACAATGAGCAGTTCTTC,CASSSPSGGILDNEQFF
TRBV11-1,NA,few,TRBJ1-1,TGTGCCAGCAGCCTCTTGGGGGGGAACACTGAAGCTTTCTTT,CASSLLGGNTEAFF
TRBV6-4,TRBD2,NA,TRBJ2-1,TGTGCCAGCAGCGCGGGACGGGGGGGCCTCGATGAGCAGTTCTTC,CASSAGRGGLDEQFF
TRBV25-1,NA,NA,TRBJ2-7,TGTGCCAGCGCGACAGGGGAGGGGTACGAGCAGTACTTC,CASATGEGYEQYF
TRBV6-1,NA,NA,TRBJ2-1,TGTGCCAGCAGTCCCTCCAGCGGTGAGACTTACAATGAGCAGTTCTTC,CASSPSSGETYNEQFF
TRBV12-3/TRBV12-4,NA,once,TRBJ1-4,TGTGCCAGCACCCTCGGGCAGGCCATGGGAGAAAAACTGTTTTTT,CASTLGQAMGEKLFF
TRBV20-1,TRBD2,once,TRBJ2-2,TGCAGTGCTAGAGTGGGTCGGGAGGGCACCGGGGAGCTGTTTTTT,CSARVGREGTGELFF
TRBV7-8,TRBD1,NA,TRBJ1-2,TGTGCCAGCAGCCCACTCAGGGGGGATGGCTACACCTTC,CASSPLRGDGYTF
TRBV20-1,NA,NA,TRBJ1-6,TGCAGTGCTCCCGGCCGTTTGGCCCTCCACTTT,CSAPGRLALHF
TRBV12-3/TRBV12-4,TRBD2,NA,TRBJ2-1,TGTGCCAGCAGTTTAGATGGACTAGCGGGAGATAACAATGAGCAGTTCTTC,CASSLDGLAGDNNEQFF
TRBV9,NA,NA,TRBJ2-2,TGTGCCAGCAGCGTTGGGGTCCAAGGGTCCGGGGAGCTGTTTTTT,CASSVGVQGSGELFF
TRBV19,TRBD1,NA,TRBJ1-2,TGTGCCAGTAGTATTCAGGGGGCGCACGGCTACACCTTC,CASSIQGAHGYTF
TRBV19,NA,NA,TRBJ1-5,TGTGCCAGTAGTATCTTCGATTATAGCAATCAGCCCCAGCATTTT,CASSIFDYSNQPQHF
TRBV29-1,TRBD2,NA,TRBJ2-7,TGCAGCGTTGAAGGGCGGGAGGGGACCTACGAGCAGTACTTC,CSVEGREGTYEQYF
TRBV29-1,TRBD2,NA,TRBJ2-1,TGCAGCGTTGGTAGCGGGGGTAACAATGAGCAGTTCTTC,CSVGSGGNNEQFF
TRBV5-1,NA,NA,TRBJ1-1,TGCGCCAGCAGCCCGGGCGGGACGAACACTGAAGCTTTCTTT,CASSPGGTNTEAFF
TRBV20-1,TRBD2,NA,TRBJ2-7,TGCAGTGCTAGACTACTAGCGGGAGCAATGTACGAGCAGTACTTC,CSARLLAGAMYEQYF
TRBV30,NA,NA,TRBJ2-7,TGTGCCTGGGCCGGAACGGGTAGCTCCTACGAGCAGTACTTC,CAWAGTGSSYEQYF
TRBV30,NA,once,TRBJ2-1,TGTGCCTGGACCCCGGGGGTAGCAGACAAGTGGGGTGAGCAGTTCTTC,CAWTPGVADKWGEQFF